These 27 T cell receptor beta chains originate from one sample sequenced in a study of T cell responses to AZD1222 COVID-19 vaccine. TCRdb's table, derived via immunoSEQ multiplex PCR, lists solely in-frame clones and lacks some. Of about 100,000 clones in the sample, roughly nine tenths were seen once. The sample in question was peripheral blood, obtained 28 days after the second AZD1222 dose. The source is an adult who received the AZD1222 COVID-19 vaccine.

DNA of the CDR3: TGTGCCAGCAGTTTCGCAGTAGGGACAGGGGCCTATGGCTACACCTTC. Protein sequence: CASSFAVGTGAYGYTF. The rearrangement uses TRBV6-5 and TRBJ1-2, with 10 nucleotides matching TRBD1. The CDR3 is 16 amino acids. V gave up 4 bases and J gave up 4 bases; unmatched junction bases: 9. The V gene's germline CDR1 is MNHEY and CDR2 SVGAGI.

The table lists this clone with a count of one. The V call is TRBV6-2 or TRBV6-3, the J call TRBJ2-3; 9 bases are a match to TRBD2. The germline V gene encodes CDR1 MNHEY and CDR2 SVGEGT. The CDR3 sequence is 20 residues long. The trim removed 5 bases at V and 1 base at J, leaving 19 bases unmatched. Here the CDR3 DNA reads TGTGCCAGCAGTGATTTTGCGGGAGGGCCCCTTGGGTTTCGCACAGATACGCAGTATTTT. Protein: CASSDFAGGPLGFRTDTQYF.

The chain links TRBV3-1 (or the pseudogene TRBV3-2) to TRBJ2-1; TRBD2 matches 12 bases. The V gene's germline CDR1 is LGHDT and CDR2 YNNKEL (reference sequence). The CDR3 is made up of 16 amino acids. The V gene end was trimmed by 4 bases and the J gene end by 9 bases; junction bases not matched to a gene: 10. The CDR3 DNA follows: TGTGCCAGCAGCCCTCTAGCGGGAGGGGGGTTAAGTGAGCAGTTCTTC. As protein: CASSPLAGGGLSEQFF.

CDR3 sequence: CASSFTGANTEAFF. In DNA, the CDR3 is TGCGCCAGCAGCTTCACGGGCGCGAACACTGAAGCTTTCTTT. The chain carries TRBV5-1 and TRBJ1-1; no reliable D call. Germline-derived CDR1 and CDR2 are SGHRS and YFSETQ. The CDR3 is made up of 14 amino acids. Deletions cut 2 bases from V and 1 base from J, with 9 bases between. The variable domain in full, with the rest retrieved from reference TRBV5-1 and TRBJ1-1, is KAGVTQTPRYLIKTRGQQVTLSCSPISGHRSVSWYQQTPGQGLQFLFEYFSETQRNKGNFPGRFSGRQFSNSRSEMNVSTLELGDSALYLCASSFTGANTEAFFGQGTRLTVV.

The V call is TRBV9, the J call TRBJ2-3, with TRBD2 identical over 16 bases. CDR1 is SGDLS and CDR2 is YYNGEE in the germline V gene. V shed 2 bases, J shed 3 bases, and the junction held 6 bases outside the gene matches. The CDR3 has 18 residues. For the CDR3, the DNA is TGTGCCAGCAGCGTGGGGACTAGCGGGGGGGCCCCTACAGATACGCAGTATTTT. Residues: CASSVGTSGGAPTDTQYF.

This rearrangement joins TRBV9 to TRBJ1-1; no clear D gene. V was trimmed by 1 base and J by 3 bases, leaving 10 bases between them. Germline loops: CDR1 SGDLS, CDR2 YYNGEE. The CDR3 has 14 residues. In nucleotides, the CDR3 is TGTGCCAGCAGCGTACTAGCCGATCACACTGAAGCTTTCTTT. It is translated as CASSVLADHTEAFF.

This clone was picked up one time. The rearrangement links TRBV6-5 to TRBJ2-3, with no clear D. V lost 0 bases to trimming and J lost 2 bases, with 9 bases between them. The CDR3 has 15 residues. In germline, CDR1 is MNHEY, CDR2 SVGAGI. CDR3 sequence reads: CASSYSAVVTDTQYF. In DNA form, the CDR3 reads TGTGCCAGCAGTTACTCGGCGGTAGTCACAGATACGCAGTATTTT.

This clone showed up just a few times. Other DNA sequences within the sample encode an identical CDR3. The V and J genes are TRBV7-3 and TRBJ2-2; TRBD1 matches at 7 bases. The germline V gene has CDR1 SGHTA and CDR2 FQGTGA. CDR3 size: 14 residues. Trimming at V came to 2 bases and at J to 5 bases, leaving 2 bases not matched to a gene. CDR3 DNA sequence: TGTGCCAGCAGCTTAGCAGGGGGAACCGGGGAGCTGTTTTTT. Protein: CASSLAGGTGELFF. Filled out from reference TRBV7-3 and TRBJ2-2, the complete variable domain reads GAGVSQTPSNKVTEKGKYVELRCDPISGHTALYWYRQSLGQGPEFLIYFQGTGAADDSGLPNDRFFAVRPEGSVSTLKIQRTERGDSAVYLCASSLAGGTGELFFGEGSRLTVL.

The gene calls are TRBV5-4 and TRBJ1-3; 7 bases match TRBD1. V trimming: 3 bases; J trimming: 4 bases; junction bases outside the gene matches: 7. Germline V gene data show CDR1 as SGHNT and CDR2 as YYREEE (reference sequence). The CDR3 runs 15 residues. The DNA of the CDR3 is TGTGCCAGCAGCTATGGATCGGGACAGGGAAACACCATATATTTT. Amino acids: CASSYGSGQGNTIYF.

The V gene is TRBV24-1, the J gene TRBJ2-1; D possibly corresponds to TRBD2 (6 bases). V shed 4 bases and J shed 4 bases, with 13 bases lying between them. There are 15 residues in the CDR3. Germline assignment: CDR1 KGHDR and CDR2 SFDVKD. DNA of the CDR3: TGTGCCACCAGTGACCGGACTATTTTTTACAATGAGCAGTTCTTC. Translated, it gives CATSDRTIFYNEQFF.

This rearrangement joins TRBV4-1 to TRBJ1-6; 7 nucleotides match TRBD1. The length of the CDR3 is 16 residues. Germline CDR1 is MGHRA and CDR2 is YSYEKL. Trimming cost V 6 bases and J 8 bases; bases outside gene matches: 13. In DNA form, the CDR3 reads TGCGCCAGCAGTCTACCGCCCGACAGGGAGGATTCACCCCTCCACTTT. Its protein product is CASSLPPDREDSPLHF.

The rearrangement joins TRBV4-2 to TRBJ2-1; D is perhaps TRBD2 (6 bases). Germline lookup yields CDR1 LGHNA and CDR2 YNFKEQ. CDR3 length: 14 residues. Trimming left V 1 base short and J 7 bases short, with 11 bases between. This CDR3 is CASSQGGGENEQFF. CDR3 coding DNA: TGTGCCAGCAGCCAAGGGGGCGGGGAAAATGAGCAGTTCTTC.

The chain couples TRBV28 to TRBJ2-5; 9 bases map to TRBD1. The V and J ends lost 10 bases and 2 bases, in that order; junction bases with no gene match: 14. The germline gives CDR1 MDHEN, CDR2 SYDVKM. This CDR3 region has 16 residues. CDR3 bases: TGTGCCACCAGGGGCGTGGGACAGGGTACACAAGAGACCCAGTACTTC. Its protein is CATRGVGQGTQETQYF.

This chain joins TRBV6-5 and TRBJ2-3; D gene uncertain. V was trimmed by 2 bases and J by 5 bases, leaving 11 bases between them. The CDR3 is 14 amino acids. Germline V gives CDR1 MNHEY, CDR2 SVGAGI. The CDR3 coding sequence is TGTGCCAGCAGTTACAACTCAGCAGGAGATACGCAGTATTTT. It is translated as CASSYNSAGDTQYF.

This sequence joins TRBV30 and TRBJ1-1, with D unresolved. V gave up 2 bases and J gave up 7 bases, with 8 bases separating them. CDR1 is GTSNPN, CDR2 SVGIG, per germline (reference sequence). CDR3 length: 11 amino acids. CDR3 region: CAWSPGDEAFF. The CDR3 nucleotides are TGTGCCTGGAGTCCCGGGGATGAAGCTTTCTTT.

This rearrangement joins TRBV6-6 to TRBJ2-7, with TRBD2 matching over 12 bases. V was pared by 5 bases and J by 2 bases, with 4 bases of the junction left unmatched. Germline V lookup: CDR1 MNHNY, CDR2 SVGAGI (reference sequence). The CDR3 has 15 amino acids. CDR3 DNA sequence: TGTGCCAGCAGTCCCTCTAGCGGGAGGGCCTACGAGCAGTACTTC. This sequence encodes CASSPSSGRAYEQYF.

V gene TRBV6-2 or TRBV6-3 combines with J gene TRBJ2-6; D is ambiguous. There are 16 residues in the CDR3. Germline V gene sequence: CDR1 MNHEY, CDR2 SVGEGT. Between the trimmed V and J ends, which lost 5 bases and 0 bases, there was a span of 11 bases. Here the CDR3 DNA reads TGTGCCAGCAGTACTTGGATGAGCTCTGGGGCCAACGTCCTGACTTTC. As protein: CASSTWMSSGANVLTF.

The chain joins TRBV23-1 to TRBJ2-5, with D unresolved. TRBV23-1 is classed as an ORF, of uncertain function. This CDR3 is built from 10 residues. Trimming removed 11 bases at V and 5 bases at J, with 9 bases between. CDR3 region: CASERETQYF. The CDR3 DNA reads as TGCGCCTCGGAACGGGAGACCCAGTACTTC.

CDR3 sequence: CASSQGAQGYTF. For the CDR3, the DNA is TGTGCCAGCTCTCAGGGGGCTCAAGGCTACACCTTC. The chain has TRBV6-5 and TRBJ1-2; TRBD1 agrees at 8 bases. The CDR3 has 12 amino acids. Per the germline V gene, CDR1 is MNHEY and CDR2 is SVGAGI. V gave up 8 bases and J gave up 8 bases; unmatched junction bases: 7.

This chain connects TRBV10-3 to TRBJ1-2; tentative D call: TRBD1 (5 bases). With 8 bases removed from V and 5 bases from J, the gap between germline ends came to 15 bases. The length of the CDR3 is 13 residues. Looked up from germline, CDR1 is ENHRY and CDR2 is SYGVKD. The CDR3: CAIGKGQEYGYTF. The CDR3, as DNA: TGTGCCATCGGTAAGGGGCAGGAGTATGGCTACACCTTC.

The chain recombines TRBV9 with TRBJ1-1; 7 bases match TRBD1. Trimming removed 1 base from V and 2 bases from J; junction bases left unmatched: 2. The germline V gene has CDR1 SGDLS and CDR2 YYNGEE. CDR3 size: 14 residues. CDR3: CASSVTGENTEAFF. The CDR3 nucleotides are TGTGCCAGCAGCGTAACAGGGGAAAACACTGAAGCTTTCTTT.

This clone was recorded once. The V and J genes are TRBV6-6 and TRBJ1-1; maybe TRBD1 (5 bases). Germline V CDR1 and CDR2: MNHNY, SVGAGI (reference sequence). The CDR3 has 13 residues. V lost 2 bases and J lost 4, with 8 bases in between. As DNA, the CDR3 is TGTGCCAGCAGTTACGGGGGTTCCACTGAAGCTTTCTTT. This gives the protein CASSYGGSTEAFF.

The chain is built from TRBV19 and TRBJ1-1, with 8 bases identical to TRBD1. CDR1 and CDR2 from the germline V gene are LNHDA and SQIVND (reference sequence). The J segment lost 5 bases and the V segment lost 4 bases, leaving 9 bases of the junction unmatched. CDR3 size: 15 residues. Written as DNA, the CDR3 is TGTGCCAGTAGTACCTCAGGGGGCTTGGGAACTGAAGCTTTCTTT. Protein: CASSTSGGLGTEAFF.

This chain connects TRBV27 to TRBJ1-1; D gene uncertain. Trimming took off 10 bases at V and 5 bases at J, with 20 bases between the two ends. Germline-derived CDR1 and CDR2 are MNHEY and SMNVEV (reference sequence). The CDR3 runs to 14 residues. The CDR3 loop is CATLSRGSGTEAFF. CDR3 nucleotides: TGTGCCACTCTCTCTCGGGGTAGTGGGACTGAAGCTTTCTTT.

J is TRBJ1-1 and V is TRBV5-1; 7 bases fit TRBD1. The CDR3 runs to 14 residues. With V trimmed by 4 bases and J by 5 bases, 8 bases remained unmatched. In germline, CDR1 is SGHRS, CDR2 YFSETQ. CDR3 loop: CASSIAGGTTEAFF. Here the CDR3 DNA reads TGCGCCAGCAGCATTGCAGGGGGTACTACTGAAGCTTTCTTT.

This rearrangement joins TRBV7-8 to TRBJ1-5; TRBD1 agrees at 9 bases. The CDR3 has 18 amino acids. Germline loops: CDR1 SGHVS, CDR2 FQNEAQ. Losses at the gene ends were 1 base for V and 1 base for J; bases not matched to a gene: 8. CDR3 DNA sequence: TGTGCCAGCAGCTTAGATTTCACAGGGGGCTTAAGCAATCAGCCCCAGCATTTT. This sequence encodes CASSLDFTGGLSNQPQHF.

The chain carries TRBV25-1 and TRBJ1-6, with D tentatively TRBD1 (5 bases). The CDR3 covers 15 residues. Germline V gene sequence: CDR1 MGHDK, CDR2 SYGVNS. V gave up 6 bases and J gave up 0 bases, with 9 bases separating them. The DNA for the CDR3 is TGTGCCAGCAGGAGGGGATCCTCCTATAATTCACCCCTCCACTTT. Translation: CASRRGSSYNSPLHF.